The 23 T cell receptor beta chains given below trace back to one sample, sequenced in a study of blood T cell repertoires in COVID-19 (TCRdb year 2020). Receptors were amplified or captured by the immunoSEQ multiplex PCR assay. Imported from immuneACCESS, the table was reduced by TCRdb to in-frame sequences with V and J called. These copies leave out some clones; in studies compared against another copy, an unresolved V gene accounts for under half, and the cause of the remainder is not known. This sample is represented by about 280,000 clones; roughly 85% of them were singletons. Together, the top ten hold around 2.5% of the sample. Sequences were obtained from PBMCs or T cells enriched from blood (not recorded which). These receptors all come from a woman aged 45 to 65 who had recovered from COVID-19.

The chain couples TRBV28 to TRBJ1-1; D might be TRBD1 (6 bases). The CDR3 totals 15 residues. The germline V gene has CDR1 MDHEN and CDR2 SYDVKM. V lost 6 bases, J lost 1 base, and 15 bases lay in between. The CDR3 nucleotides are TGTGCCAGCAGGGGACCAGGGGTAACGAACACTGAAGCTTTCTTT. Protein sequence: CASRGPGVTNTEAFF.

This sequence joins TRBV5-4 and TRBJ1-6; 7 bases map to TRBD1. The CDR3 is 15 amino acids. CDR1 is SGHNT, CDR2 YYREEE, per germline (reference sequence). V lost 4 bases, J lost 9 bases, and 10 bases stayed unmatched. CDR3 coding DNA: TGTGCCAGCAGCGCCTTACAGGGGAACAGTTCACCCCTCCACTTT. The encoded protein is CASSALQGNSSPLHF.

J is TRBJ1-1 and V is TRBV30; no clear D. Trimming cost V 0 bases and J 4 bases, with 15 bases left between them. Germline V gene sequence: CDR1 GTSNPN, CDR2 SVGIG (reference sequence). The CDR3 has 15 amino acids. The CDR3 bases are TGTGCCTGGAGTGTTTACCCGCGCGAGGGCACTGAAGCTTTCTTT. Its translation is CAWSVYPREGTEAFF.

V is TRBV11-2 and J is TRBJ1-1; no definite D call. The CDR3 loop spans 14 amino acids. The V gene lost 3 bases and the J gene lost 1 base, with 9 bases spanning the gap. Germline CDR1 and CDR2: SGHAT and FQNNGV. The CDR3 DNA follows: TGTGCCAGCAGCTTGCAACAGCCGAACACTGAAGCTTTCTTT. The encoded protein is CASSLQQPNTEAFF.

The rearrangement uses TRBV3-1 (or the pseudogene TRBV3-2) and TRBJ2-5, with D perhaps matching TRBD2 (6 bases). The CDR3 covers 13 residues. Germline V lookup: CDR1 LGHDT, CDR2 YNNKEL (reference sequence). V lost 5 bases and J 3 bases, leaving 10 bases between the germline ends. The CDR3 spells CASSYSGEETQYF. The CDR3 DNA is TGTGCCAGCAGCTACTCGGGGGAAGAGACCCAGTACTTC.

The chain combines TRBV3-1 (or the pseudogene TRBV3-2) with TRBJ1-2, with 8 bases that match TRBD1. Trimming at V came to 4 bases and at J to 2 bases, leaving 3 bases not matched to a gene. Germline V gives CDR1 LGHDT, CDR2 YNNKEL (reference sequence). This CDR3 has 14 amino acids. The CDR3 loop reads CASSPRDRNYGYTF. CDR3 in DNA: TGTGCCAGCAGCCCCCGGGACAGGAACTATGGCTACACCTTC.

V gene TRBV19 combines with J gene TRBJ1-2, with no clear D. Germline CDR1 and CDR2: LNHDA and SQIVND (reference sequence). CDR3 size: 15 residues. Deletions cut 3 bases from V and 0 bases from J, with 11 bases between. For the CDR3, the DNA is TGTGCCAGTAGTATGAACGGGAACACTAACTATGGCTACACCTTC. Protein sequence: CASSMNGNTNYGYTF.

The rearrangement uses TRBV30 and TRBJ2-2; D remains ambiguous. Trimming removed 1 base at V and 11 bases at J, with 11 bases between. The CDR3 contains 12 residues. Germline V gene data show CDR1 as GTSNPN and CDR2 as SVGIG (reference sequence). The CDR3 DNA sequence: TGTGCCTGGAGTGAAGAGAGAGTAGAGCTGTTTTTT. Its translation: CAWSEERVELFF.

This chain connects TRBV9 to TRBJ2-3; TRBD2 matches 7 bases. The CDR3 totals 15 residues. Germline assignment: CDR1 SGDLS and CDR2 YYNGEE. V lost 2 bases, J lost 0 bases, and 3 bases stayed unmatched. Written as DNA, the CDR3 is TGTGCCAGCAGCGTGAGCGGGACCAGCACAGATACGCAGTATTTT. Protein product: CASSVSGTSTDTQYF.

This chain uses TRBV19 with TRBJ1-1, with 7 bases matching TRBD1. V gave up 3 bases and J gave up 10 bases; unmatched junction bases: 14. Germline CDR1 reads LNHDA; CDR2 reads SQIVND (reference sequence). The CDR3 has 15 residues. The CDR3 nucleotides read TGTGCCAGTAGTATGTCGCCAGGGGGGATCCTCGGAGCTTTCTTT. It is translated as CASSMSPGGILGAFF.

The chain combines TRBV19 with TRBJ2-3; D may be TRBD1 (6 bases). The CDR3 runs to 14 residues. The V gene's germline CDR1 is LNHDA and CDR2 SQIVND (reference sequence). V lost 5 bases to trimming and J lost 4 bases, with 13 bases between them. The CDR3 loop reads CASSQGMGADTQYF. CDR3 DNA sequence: TGTGCCAGTAGTCAGGGGATGGGCGCAGATACGCAGTATTTT.

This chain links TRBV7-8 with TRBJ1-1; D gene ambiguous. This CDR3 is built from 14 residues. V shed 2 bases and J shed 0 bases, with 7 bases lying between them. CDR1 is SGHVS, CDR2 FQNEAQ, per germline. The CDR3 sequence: CASSLTDLNTEAFF. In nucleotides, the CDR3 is TGTGCCAGCAGCTTAACAGACCTGAACACTGAAGCTTTCTTT.

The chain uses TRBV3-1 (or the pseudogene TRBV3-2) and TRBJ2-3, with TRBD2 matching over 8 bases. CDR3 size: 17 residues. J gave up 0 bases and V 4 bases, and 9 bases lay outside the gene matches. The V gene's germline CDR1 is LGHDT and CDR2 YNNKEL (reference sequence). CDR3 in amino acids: CASSLFLAGGSTDTQYF. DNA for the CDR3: TGTGCCAGCAGCCTTTTTCTGGCGGGGGGAAGCACAGATACGCAGTATTTT.

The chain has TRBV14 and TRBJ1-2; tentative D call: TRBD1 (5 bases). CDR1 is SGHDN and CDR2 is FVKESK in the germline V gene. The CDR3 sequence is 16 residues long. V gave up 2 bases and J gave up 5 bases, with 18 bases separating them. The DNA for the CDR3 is TGTGCCAGCAGCCAATTCTTGGACACCCCTGGTTATGGCTACACCTTC. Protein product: CASSQFLDTPGYGYTF. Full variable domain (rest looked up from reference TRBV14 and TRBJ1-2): EAGVTQFPSHSVIEKGQTVTLRCDPISGHDNLYWYRRVMGKEIKFLLHFVKESKQDESGMPNNRFLAERTGGTYSTLKVQPAELEDSGVYFCASSQFLDTPGYGYTFGSGTRLTVV.

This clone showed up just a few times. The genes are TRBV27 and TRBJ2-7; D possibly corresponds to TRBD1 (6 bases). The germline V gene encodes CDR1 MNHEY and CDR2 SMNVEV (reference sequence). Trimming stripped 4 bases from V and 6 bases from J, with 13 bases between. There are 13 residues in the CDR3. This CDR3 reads CASSSLRGFEQYF. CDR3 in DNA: TGTGCCAGCAGTTCCCTCAGGGGTTTCGAGCAGTACTTC.

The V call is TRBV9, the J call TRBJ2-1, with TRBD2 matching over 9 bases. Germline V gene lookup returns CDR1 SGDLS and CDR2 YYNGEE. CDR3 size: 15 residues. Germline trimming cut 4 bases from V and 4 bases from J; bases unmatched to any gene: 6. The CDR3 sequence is CASSFTSGLYNEQFF. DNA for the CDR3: TGTGCCAGCAGCTTCACTAGCGGGTTGTACAATGAGCAGTTCTTC.

The CDR3 sequence is CASSLGGLGSHYEQYF. The CDR3 DNA reads TGTGCCAGCAGCTTAGGGGGACTCGGTAGTCACTACGAGCAGTACTTC. The chain couples TRBV7-9 to TRBJ2-7; tentative D call: TRBD2 (6 bases). V was trimmed by 1 base and J by 3 bases, leaving 16 bases between them. This CDR3 is built from 16 residues. The germline V gene has CDR1 SEHNR and CDR2 FQNEAQ (reference sequence).

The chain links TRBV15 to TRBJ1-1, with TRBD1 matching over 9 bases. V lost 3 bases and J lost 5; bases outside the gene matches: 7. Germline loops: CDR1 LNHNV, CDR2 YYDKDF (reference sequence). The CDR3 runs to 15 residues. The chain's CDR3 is CATSRGTGGQTEAFF. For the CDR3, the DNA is TGTGCCACCAGCAGGGGCACAGGGGGCCAAACTGAAGCTTTCTTT. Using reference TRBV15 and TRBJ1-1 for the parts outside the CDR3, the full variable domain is DAMVIQNPRYQVTQFGKPVTLSCSQTLNHNVMYWYQQKSSQAPKLLFHYYDKDFNNEADTPDNFQSRRPNTSFCFLDIRSPGLGDTAMYLCATSRGTGGQTEAFFGQGTRLTVV.

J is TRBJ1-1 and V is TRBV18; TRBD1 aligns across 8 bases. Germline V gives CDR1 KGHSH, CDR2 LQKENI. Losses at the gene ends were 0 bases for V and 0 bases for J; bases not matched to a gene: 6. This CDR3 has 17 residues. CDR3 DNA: TGTGCCAGCTCACCACCACGGACAGGGACTATGAACACTGAAGCTTTCTTT. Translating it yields CASSPPRTGTMNTEAFF.

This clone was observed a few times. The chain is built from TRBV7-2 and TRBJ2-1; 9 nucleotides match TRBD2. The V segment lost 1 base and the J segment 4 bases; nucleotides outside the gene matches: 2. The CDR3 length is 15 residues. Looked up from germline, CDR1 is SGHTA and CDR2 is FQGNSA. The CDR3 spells CASSLGTSVYNEQFF. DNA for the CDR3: TGTGCCAGCAGCTTAGGGACTAGCGTTTACAATGAGCAGTTCTTC.

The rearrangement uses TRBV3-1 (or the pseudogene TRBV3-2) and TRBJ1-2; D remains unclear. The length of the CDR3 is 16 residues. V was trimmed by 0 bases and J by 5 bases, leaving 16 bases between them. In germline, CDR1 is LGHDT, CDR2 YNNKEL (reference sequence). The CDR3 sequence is CASSQDWTFGVYGYTF. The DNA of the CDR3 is TGTGCCAGCAGCCAAGATTGGACGTTCGGGGTATATGGCTACACCTTC.

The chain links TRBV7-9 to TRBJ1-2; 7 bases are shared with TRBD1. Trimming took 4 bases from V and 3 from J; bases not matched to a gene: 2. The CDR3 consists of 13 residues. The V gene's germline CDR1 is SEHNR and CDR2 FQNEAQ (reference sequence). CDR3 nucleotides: TGTGCCAGCAGCTACGGGACAGACTATGGCTACACCTTC. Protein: CASSYGTDYGYTF.

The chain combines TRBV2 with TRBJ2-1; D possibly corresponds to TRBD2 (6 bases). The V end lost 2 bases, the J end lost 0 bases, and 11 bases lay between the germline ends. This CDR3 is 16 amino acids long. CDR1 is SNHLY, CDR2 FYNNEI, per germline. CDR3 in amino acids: CASSEPEGGSYNEQFF. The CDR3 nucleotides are TGTGCCAGCAGTGAACCCGAGGGAGGCTCCTACAATGAGCAGTTCTTC.